The 26 T cell receptor beta chains presented below share a single source sample, sequenced in a study of blood T cells in healthy people across ages. For the second PCR, which ran for about 6 to 11 cycles, a sample-barcoded 5' primer and a J-beta primer mix were used. MiXCR, applied by TCRdb to the 5' RACE reads, yields one record per CDR3 protein. This sample has 800,000 to 1,300,000 distinct CDR3 sequences, with less than 25% found just once. These same records also appear under a second study, on T cells of mothers and their children.

Source material: blood. These receptors were obtained from a girl aged 2-10 years in good health.

CDR3 protein: CSAKQGRTYEQYF. The CDR3 DNA sequence: TGCAGTGCGAAACAGGGCCGGACGTACGAGCAGTACTTC. The chain uses TRBV20-1 and TRBJ2-5; the D gene is possibly TRBD1 (6 bases). The end of the DNA aligns better with TRBJ2-7, so the J call may be wrong. The CDR3 totals 13 residues. CDR1 and CDR2 from the germline V gene are DFQATT and SNEGSKA (reference sequence).

The chain employs TRBV20-1 and TRBJ2-4; 9 nucleotides match TRBD1. Germline assignment: CDR1 DFQATT and CDR2 SNEGSKA (reference sequence). This CDR3 contains 14 residues. The J segment lost 8 bases and the V segment lost 7 bases, leaving 12 bases of the junction unmatched. CDR3 sequence (DNA): TGCAGTGTCCGACCCGGGACAGGGTCAGACATTCAGTACTTC. Translation: CSVRPGTGSDIQYF.

This clonotype was picked up one time. The V gene is TRBV6-6, the J gene TRBJ1-3, with TRBD1 as a possible D gene (6 bases). The CDR3 loop spans 16 amino acids. The ends were cut back, 10 bases at V and 1 base at J, with 20 bases in the middle. Germline assignment: CDR1 MNHNY and CDR2 SVGAGI (reference sequence). For the CDR3, the DNA is TGTGCCACCAATCAAGAGGGGGTCCGTTCTGGAAACACCATATATTTT. Residues: CATNQEGVRSGNTIYF.

The chain couples TRBV4-1 to TRBJ2-7; 7 bases line up with TRBD1. Germline V gives CDR1 MGHRA, CDR2 YSYEKL. Losses at the gene ends were 3 bases for V and 0 bases for J; bases not matched to a gene: 8. The CDR3 extends over 16 amino acids. The CDR3 DNA reads as TGCGCCAGCAGCCAGGCGTCCGGGACAGACTCCTACGAGCAGTACTTC. Its translation is CASSQASGTDSYEQYF.

The V and J genes are TRBV6-5 and TRBJ1-1; 7 nucleotides agree with TRBD1. The CDR3 extends over 13 amino acids. With V trimmed by 8 bases and J by 4 bases, 7 bases remained unmatched. Germline CDR1 and CDR2: MNHEY and SVGAGI. CDR3 region: CASGDRMGTEAFF. The CDR3 DNA sequence: TGTGCCAGCGGGGACAGAATGGGCACTGAAGCTTTCTTT.

The rearrangement links TRBV12-3 or TRBV12-4 to TRBJ1-3; D remains unclear. The CDR3 is made up of 15 amino acids. Trimming shortened V by 10 bases and J by 2 bases, and 18 bases separated the two germline ends. CDR3 coding DNA: TGTGCCACCGCTCCCATCGTATACCCTGGAAACACCATATATTTT. This codes for CATAPIVYPGNTIYF.

CDR3 coding DNA: TGCAGTGCTAGGGTCAGCACGGAAAAACTGTTTTTT. This encodes CSARVSTEKLFF. The chain uses TRBV20-1 and TRBJ1-4; D gene unclear. This CDR3 has 12 residues. Germline V gene data show CDR1 as DFQATT and CDR2 as SNEGSKA (reference sequence). With 3 bases removed from V and 8 bases from J, the gap between germline ends came to 10 bases.

This sequence joins TRBV7-9 and TRBJ2-5; TRBD1 might be the D (6 bases). The CDR3 is 17 residues long. Germline CDR1 is SEHNR and CDR2 is FQNEAQ (reference sequence). Trimming took off 2 bases at V and 3 bases at J, with 19 bases between the two ends. The CDR3 DNA is TGTGCCAGCAGCTTATTAAAGGACAGAGAGGGGGAAGAGACCCAGTACTTC. Its protein is CASSLLKDREGEETQYF.

The V call is TRBV2, the J call TRBJ1-1; D remains unclear. V shed 4 bases and J shed 3 bases, with 9 bases lying between them. The CDR3 loop spans 13 amino acids. Looked up from germline, CDR1 is SNHLY and CDR2 is FYNNEI. The DNA of the CDR3 is TGTGCCAGCAGTGCTGATGGGTACACTGAAGCTTTCTTT. Translated, it gives CASSADGYTEAFF.

On this clonotype itself: Since no conserved phenylalanine or tryptophan closes the CDR3, a read error is the likely cause. The V and J genes are TRBV20-1 and TRBJ1-5; D unclear. V dropped 3 bases and J dropped 4 bases, with 10 bases sitting between them. The CDR3 loop spans 13 amino acids. Looked up from germline, CDR1 is DFQATT and CDR2 is SNEGSKA (reference sequence). This CDR3 is CSARVDYNQPQHY. The CDR3 DNA follows: TGCAGTGCTAGGGTGGACTATAATCAGCCCCAGCATTAT.

The gene calls are TRBV7-9 and TRBJ2-7; D ambiguous. The V end was cut by 1 base, the J end by 4 bases, with 8 bases between. CDR3 size: 13 residues. Germline V lookup: CDR1 SEHNR, CDR2 FQNEAQ (reference sequence). CDR3 residues: CASSLGSDYEQYF. CDR3 sequence (DNA): TGTGCCAGCAGCTTAGGATCCGATTACGAGCAGTACTTC.

This chain connects TRBV11-1 to TRBJ1-2, with 7 bases aligning to TRBD1. Germline CDR1 and CDR2: SGHAT and FQDESV (reference sequence). Germline trimming cut 5 bases from V and 8 bases from J; bases unmatched to any gene: 17. The CDR3 has 16 residues. The CDR3 nucleotides are TGTGCCAGCAGCCGAACGGGACAGTCTTCCTCCACGGGCTACACCTTC. This sequence encodes CASSRTGQSSSTGYTF.

The sample holds a few counts of this clonotype. This sequence joins TRBV11-2 and TRBJ1-2; no firm D call. V dropped 0 bases and J dropped 6 bases, with 8 bases sitting between them. The CDR3 contains 13 residues. Germline V gene data show CDR1 as SGHAT and CDR2 as FQNNGV. The CDR3 here is CASSLDPENGYTF. The CDR3 DNA follows: TGTGCCAGCAGCTTAGATCCGGAAAATGGCTACACCTTC.

J is TRBJ1-1 and V is TRBV5-1, with a weak D call TRBD1 (6 bases). Trimming shortened V by 2 bases and J by 1 base, and 12 bases separated the two germline ends. Germline lookup yields CDR1 SGHRS and CDR2 YFSETQ. The CDR3 is 15 amino acids. CDR3 bases: TGCGCCAGCAGCTTACAGGGAGCGGGGAACACTGAAGCTTTCTTT. The encoded protein is CASSLQGAGNTEAFF.

This clonotype was observed a few times. The gene calls are TRBV24-1 and TRBJ2-3; 7 nucleotides agree with TRBD1. V was pared by 6 bases and J by 0 bases, with 8 bases of the junction left unmatched. CDR1 KGHDR and CDR2 SFDVKD come from the germline V gene. This CDR3 has 16 residues. The CDR3 spells CATSPRGTASTDTQYF. The CDR3 DNA reads TGTGCCACCAGTCCAAGAGGGACAGCTAGCACAGATACGCAGTATTTT.

The rearrangement links TRBV3-1 to TRBJ2-1; 8 positions agree with TRBD2. Looked up from germline, CDR1 is LGHDT and CDR2 is YNNKEL (reference sequence). CDR3 length: 15 amino acids. V trimming: 4 bases; J trimming: 5 bases; junction bases outside the gene matches: 7. Here the CDR3 reads CASSLTGGANNEQFF. In DNA form, the CDR3 reads TGTGCCAGCAGCCTCACGGGAGGGGCCAACAATGAGCAGTTCTTC.

This chain connects TRBV5-5 to TRBJ2-3; D may be TRBD1 or TRBD2 (5 bases each). Germline values: CDR1 SGHKS, CDR2 YYEKEE (reference sequence). Trimming shortened V by 0 bases and J by 4 bases, and 15 bases separated the two germline ends. This CDR3 region has 16 residues. The CDR3 reads CASSLGPGPGPDTQYF. DNA of the CDR3: TGTGCCAGCAGCTTGGGACCGGGACCCGGGCCAGATACGCAGTATTTT.

V is TRBV20-1 and J is TRBJ1-4; 8 bases are shared with TRBD1. The CDR3 contains 16 residues. The germline CDR1 and CDR2 sequences are DFQATT and SNEGSKA (reference sequence). V dropped 3 bases and J dropped 6; count of bases not matched to a gene: 12. CDR3 region: CSARDSRGPVDEKLFF. The CDR3 nucleotides are TGCAGTGCTAGGGATAGCAGGGGGCCAGTTGATGAAAAACTGTTTTTT.

J is TRBJ2-1 and V is TRBV20-1; D unresolved. The CDR3 extends over 12 amino acids. Germline-derived CDR1 and CDR2 are DFQATT and SNEGSKA (reference sequence). V was shortened by 3 bases and J by 3 bases, with 6 bases between the two germline ends. The CDR3 DNA sequence: TGCAGTGCTAGGAGCGACTACAATGAGCAGTTCTTC. Translation: CSARSDYNEQFF.

This rearrangement joins TRBV20-1 to TRBJ1-2, with 7 bases that match TRBD1. Germline V lookup: CDR1 DFQATT, CDR2 SNEGSKA (reference sequence). This CDR3 region has 15 residues. The J segment lost 5 bases and the V segment lost 0 bases, leaving 9 bases of the junction unmatched. The CDR3 here is CSAREPRGAYYGYTF. CDR3 in DNA: TGCAGTGCTAGAGAGCCCAGGGGGGCTTATTATGGCTACACCTTC.

The chain uses TRBV7-6 and TRBJ1-1, with D perhaps matching TRBD1 (5 bases). Germline lookup yields CDR1 SGHVS and CDR2 FNYEAQ. V was clipped by 1 base and J by 9 bases, with 12 bases between them. This CDR3 contains 13 residues. CDR3 region: CASSLVVGVQAFF. The DNA for the CDR3 is TGTGCCAGCAGCTTAGTAGTGGGGGTCCAAGCTTTCTTT.

This clonotype has more than one count but fewer than ten. The chain has TRBV20-1 and TRBJ2-3, with 7 bases aligning to TRBD1. The CDR3 length is 14 residues. The V gene's germline CDR1 is DFQATT and CDR2 SNEGSKA (reference sequence). The junction had 7 bases not matched to a gene; V was cut back by 6 bases and J by 1 base. The CDR3 nucleotides are TGCAGTGCCCCGGACAGGACCGGCACAGATACGCAGTATTTT. It specifies CSAPDRTGTDTQYF.

A few counts support this clonotype. The chain combines TRBV9 with TRBJ2-5; 11 bases line up with TRBD2. J gave up 4 bases and V 4 bases, and 12 bases lay outside the gene matches. The V gene's germline CDR1 is SGDLS and CDR2 YYNGEE. CDR3 length: 17 residues. The CDR3 loop reads CASSPVRGLAERETQYF. CDR3 in DNA: TGTGCCAGCAGCCCCGTGCGGGGACTAGCGGAAAGAGAGACCCAGTACTTC.

The V gene is TRBV7-9, the J gene TRBJ2-5; a weak D match, TRBD1 (5 bases). Per germline, CDR1 SEHNR and CDR2 FQNEAQ (reference sequence). V was shortened by 5 bases and J by 2 bases, with 12 bases between the two germline ends. The CDR3 spans 14 residues. The CDR3 sequence is CASSRIQGQETQYF. The CDR3, as DNA: TGTGCCAGCAGCCGAATTCAGGGACAAGAGACCCAGTACTTC.

This clonotype was counted between two and nine times. This rearrangement joins TRBV20-1 to TRBJ2-7; 10 nucleotides match TRBD2. The CDR3 spans 15 residues. Germline V lookup: CDR1 DFQATT, CDR2 SNEGSKA (reference sequence). Unmatched junction bases numbered 4, after V lost 0 bases and J lost 2 bases. CDR3 residues: CSARDVLAGAYEQYF. The CDR3 DNA follows: TGCAGTGCTAGAGACGTCCTAGCGGGAGCCTACGAGCAGTACTTC.

This clonotype was counted a few times. The chain has TRBV20-1 and TRBJ1-1; D might be TRBD1 (5 bases). The CDR3 is 16 amino acids. With 0 bases removed from V and 1 base from J, the gap between germline ends came to 15 bases. Germline CDR1 is DFQATT and CDR2 is SNEGSKA (reference sequence). CDR3 sequence (DNA): TGCAGTGCTAGAGATTTCGGGGCCGTAACGAACACTGAAGCTTTCTTT. Its protein product is CSARDFGAVTNTEAFF.